This entry lists 6 T cell receptor beta chains sequenced from one sample in a study of T cells after yellow fever vaccination (dated by TCRdb to the late 2010s). Receptors were amplified or captured by 5' RACE. Data came from an Illumina NovaSeq 6000. TCRdb passed the public sequencing reads through fastp at Q25 and MiXCR, retaining productive beta sequences. Here each entry gathers all rows of one CDR3 protein and keeps the most common genes and DNA. Across this sample there are some 320,000 distinct CDR3 sequences, with approximately 4% seen only once. Around 24% of the sample is held by the ten biggest clonotypes. This sample's treatment or condition label indicates: live attenuated yellow fever vaccine strain. The sample in question was PBMCs, obtained 5 days after the yellow fever booster vaccination. The receptors come from a man aged 18 to 35 who received the YFV17D yellow fever vaccine.

Ten or more counts support this clonotype. The rearrangement uses TRBV20-1 and TRBJ2-1, with D perhaps matching TRBD2 (5 bases). The CDR3 runs 13 residues. Trimming took off 5 bases at V and 2 bases at J, with 10 bases between the two ends. From germline, CDR1 is DFQATT and CDR2 SNEGSKA (reference sequence). CDR3 protein: CSALLDPYNEQFF. As DNA, the CDR3 is TGCAGTGCTCTACTAGACCCCTACAATGAGCAGTTCTTC.

This clonotype was seen a few times. The chain recombines TRBV29-1 with TRBJ2-3, with D maybe TRBD2 (5 bases). With 3 bases removed from V and 4 bases from J, the gap between germline ends came to 8 bases. Germline V gene lookup returns CDR1 SQVTM and CDR2 ANQGSEA. The CDR3 spans 12 residues. CDR3 sequence: CSVDGVADTQYF. The DNA for the CDR3 is TGCAGCGTTGACGGGGTTGCAGATACGCAGTATTTT.

This clonotype was observed a handful of times. The genes are TRBV11-2 and TRBJ2-7, with 9 positions matching TRBD2. Unmatched junction bases numbered 15, after V lost 1 base and J lost 2 bases. The CDR3 contains 19 residues. Germline lookup yields CDR1 SGHAT and CDR2 FQNNGV. The CDR3 DNA follows: TGTGCCAGCAGCTTAGGGCCGGTGGTGAAGCGGGGGGCCACCTACGAGCAGTACTTC. This encodes CASSLGPVVKRGATYEQYF.

The table lists this clonotype with a few counts. The chain combines TRBV5-1 with TRBJ2-3, with D perhaps TRBD2 (5 bases). V lost 7 bases and J 0 bases, leaving 9 bases between the germline ends. The CDR3 sequence is 13 residues long. CDR1 SGHRS and CDR2 YFSETQ come from the germline V gene. The CDR3 DNA is TGCGCCAGCGCTAGCCTTAGCACAGATACGCAGTATTTT. Its protein product is CASASLSTDTQYF.

The V call is TRBV5-1, the J call TRBJ2-3; D may correspond to TRBD1 or TRBD2 (5 bases each). The V gene's germline CDR1 is SGHRS and CDR2 YFSETQ. Trimming took off 7 bases at V and 14 bases at J, with 23 bases between the two ends. This CDR3 contains 13 residues. CDR3 amino acids: CASFPRGYGVGYF. The CDR3 nucleotides read TGCGCCAGCTTTCCGAGGGGATACGGAGTCGGGTATTTT.

This clonotype has only a few counts. The J gene is TRBJ1-2, the V gene TRBV27; 10 bases align to TRBD1. Germline assignment: CDR1 MNHEY and CDR2 SMNVEV (reference sequence). CDR3 length: 13 amino acids. After removal of 2 bases from V and 9 bases from J, the junction contained 3 bases not matched to a gene. This CDR3 is CASSLRDRGRYTF. The CDR3 DNA reads TGTGCCAGCAGTTTACGGGACAGGGGACGCTACACCTTC.